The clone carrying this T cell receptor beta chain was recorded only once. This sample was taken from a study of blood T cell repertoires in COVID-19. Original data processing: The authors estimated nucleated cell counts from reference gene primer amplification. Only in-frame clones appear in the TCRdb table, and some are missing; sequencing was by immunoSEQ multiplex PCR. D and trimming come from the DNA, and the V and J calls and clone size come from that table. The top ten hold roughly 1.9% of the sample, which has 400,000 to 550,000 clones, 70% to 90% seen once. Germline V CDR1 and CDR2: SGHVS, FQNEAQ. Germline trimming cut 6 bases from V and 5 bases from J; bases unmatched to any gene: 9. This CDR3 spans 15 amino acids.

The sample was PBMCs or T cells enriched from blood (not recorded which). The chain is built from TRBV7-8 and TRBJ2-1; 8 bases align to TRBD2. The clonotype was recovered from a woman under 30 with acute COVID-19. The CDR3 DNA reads TGTGCCAGCAGATCACGGGGGGGCCGTAACAATGAGCAGTTCTTC. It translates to CASRSRGGRNNEQFF.